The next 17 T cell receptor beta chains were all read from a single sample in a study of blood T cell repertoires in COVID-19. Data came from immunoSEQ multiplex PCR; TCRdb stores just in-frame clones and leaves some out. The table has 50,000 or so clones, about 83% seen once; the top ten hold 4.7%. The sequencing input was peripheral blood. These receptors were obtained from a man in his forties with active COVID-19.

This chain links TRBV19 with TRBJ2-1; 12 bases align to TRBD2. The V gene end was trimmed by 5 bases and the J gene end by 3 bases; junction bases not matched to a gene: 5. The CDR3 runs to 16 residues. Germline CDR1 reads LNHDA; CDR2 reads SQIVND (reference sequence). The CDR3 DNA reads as TGTGCCAGTAGTGCAGAGGGACTAGCGGGCTACAATGAGCAGTTCTTC. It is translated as CASSAEGLAGYNEQFF.

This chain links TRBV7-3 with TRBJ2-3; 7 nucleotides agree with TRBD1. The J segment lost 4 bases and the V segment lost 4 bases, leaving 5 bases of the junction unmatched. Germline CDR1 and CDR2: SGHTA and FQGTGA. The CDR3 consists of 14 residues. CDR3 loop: CASSSQGGPDTQYF. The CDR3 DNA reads TGTGCCAGCAGCTCTCAAGGGGGCCCAGATACGCAGTATTTT. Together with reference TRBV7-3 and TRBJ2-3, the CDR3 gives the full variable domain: GAGVSQTPSNKVTEKGKYVELRCDPISGHTALYWYRQSLGQGPEFLIYFQGTGAADDSGLPNDRFFAVRPEGSVSTLKIQRTERGDSAVYLCASSSQGGPDTQYFGPGTRLTVL.

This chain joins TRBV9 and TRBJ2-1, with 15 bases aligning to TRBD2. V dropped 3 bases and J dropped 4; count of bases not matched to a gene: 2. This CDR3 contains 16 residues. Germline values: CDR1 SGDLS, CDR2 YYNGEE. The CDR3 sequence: CASSGTSGRGYNEQFF. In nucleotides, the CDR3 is TGTGCCAGCAGCGGGACTAGCGGGAGGGGTTACAATGAGCAGTTCTTC.

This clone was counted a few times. The CDR3 nucleotides read TGTGCCAGCAATGGGGGCGAGGGCAATCAGCCCCAGCATTTT. It encodes CASNGGEGNQPQHF. The chain joins TRBV9 to TRBJ1-5, with a weak D call TRBD1 (6 bases). Germline loops: CDR1 SGDLS, CDR2 YYNGEE. Trimming took 6 bases from V and 2 from J, leaving 12 bases between them. The CDR3 covers 14 residues.

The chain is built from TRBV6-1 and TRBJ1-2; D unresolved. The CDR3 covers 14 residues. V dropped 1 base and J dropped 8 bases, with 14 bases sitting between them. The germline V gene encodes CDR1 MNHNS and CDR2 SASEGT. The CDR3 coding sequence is TGTGCCAGCAGTGAAGTGGGCGGGTCAACAGGCTACACCTTC. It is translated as CASSEVGGSTGYTF.

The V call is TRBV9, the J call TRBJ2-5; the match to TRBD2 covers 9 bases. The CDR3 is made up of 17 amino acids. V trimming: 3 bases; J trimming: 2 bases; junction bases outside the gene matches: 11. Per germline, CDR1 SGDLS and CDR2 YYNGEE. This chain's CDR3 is CASSADYRGGDQETQYF. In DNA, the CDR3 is TGTGCCAGCAGCGCCGACTACCGCGGGGGGGATCAAGAGACCCAGTACTTC.

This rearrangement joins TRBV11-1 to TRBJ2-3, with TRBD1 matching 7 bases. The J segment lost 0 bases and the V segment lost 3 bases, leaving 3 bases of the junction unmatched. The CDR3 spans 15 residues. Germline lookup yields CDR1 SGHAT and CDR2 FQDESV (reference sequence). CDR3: CASSLGTASTDTQYF. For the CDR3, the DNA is TGTGCCAGCAGCTTGGGGACAGCGAGCACAGATACGCAGTATTTT.

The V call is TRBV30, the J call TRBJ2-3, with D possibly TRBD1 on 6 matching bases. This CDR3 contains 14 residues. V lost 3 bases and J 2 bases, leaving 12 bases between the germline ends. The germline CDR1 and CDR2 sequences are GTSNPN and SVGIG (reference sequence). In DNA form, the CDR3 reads TGTGCCTGGAGGGTACAGGGAAACACAGATACGCAGTATTTT. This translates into CAWRVQGNTDTQYF.

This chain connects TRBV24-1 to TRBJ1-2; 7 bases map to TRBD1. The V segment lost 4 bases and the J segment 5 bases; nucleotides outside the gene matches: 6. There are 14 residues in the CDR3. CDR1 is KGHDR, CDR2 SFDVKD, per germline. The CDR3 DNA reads TGTGCCACCAGTGACAGACAGGGCGGTTATGGCTACACCTTC. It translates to CATSDRQGGYGYTF.

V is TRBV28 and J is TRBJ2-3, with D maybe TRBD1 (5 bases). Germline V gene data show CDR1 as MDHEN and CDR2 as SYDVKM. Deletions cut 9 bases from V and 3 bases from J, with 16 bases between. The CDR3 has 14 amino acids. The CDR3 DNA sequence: TGTGCCAGTACGTATCAGGGATGGACAGATACGCAGTATTTT. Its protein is CASTYQGWTDTQYF. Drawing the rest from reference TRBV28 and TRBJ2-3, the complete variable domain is DVKVTQSSRYLVKRTGEKVFLECVQDMDHENMFWYRQDPGLGLRLIYFSYDVKMKEKGDIPEGYSVSREKKERFSLILESASTNQTSMYLCASTYQGWTDTQYFGPGTRLTVL.

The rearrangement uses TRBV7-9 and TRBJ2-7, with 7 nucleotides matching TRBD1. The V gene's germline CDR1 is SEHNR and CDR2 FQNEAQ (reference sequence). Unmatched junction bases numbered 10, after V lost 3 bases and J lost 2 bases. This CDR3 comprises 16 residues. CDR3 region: CASSFGETGNPYEQYF. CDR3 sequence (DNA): TGTGCCAGCAGCTTTGGGGAGACAGGGAATCCCTACGAGCAGTACTTC.

CDR3: CASSQTGGAGANVLTF. Here the CDR3 DNA reads TGTGCCAGCAGCCAAACTGGGGGCGCTGGGGCCAACGTCCTGACTTTC. The chain recombines TRBV7-9 with TRBJ2-6; the D gene is possibly TRBD1 (6 bases). Germline CDR1 is SEHNR and CDR2 is FQNEAQ (reference sequence). Trimming took off 5 bases at V and 2 bases at J, with 13 bases between the two ends. CDR3 size: 16 residues.

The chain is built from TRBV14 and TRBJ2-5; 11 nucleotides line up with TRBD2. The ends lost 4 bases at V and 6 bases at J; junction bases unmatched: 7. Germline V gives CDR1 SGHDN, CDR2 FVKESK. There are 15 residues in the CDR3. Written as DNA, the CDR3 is TGTGCCAGCAGCCCTAGCGGGAGGCCACTTCAGACCCAGTACTTC. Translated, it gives CASSPSGRPLQTQYF.

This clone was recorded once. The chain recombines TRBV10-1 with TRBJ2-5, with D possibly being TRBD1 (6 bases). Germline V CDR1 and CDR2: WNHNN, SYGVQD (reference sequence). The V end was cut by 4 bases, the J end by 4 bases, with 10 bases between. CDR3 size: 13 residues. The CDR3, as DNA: TGCGCCAGCAGTGTGGACAGACGAGAGACCCAGTACTTC. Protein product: CASSVDRRETQYF.

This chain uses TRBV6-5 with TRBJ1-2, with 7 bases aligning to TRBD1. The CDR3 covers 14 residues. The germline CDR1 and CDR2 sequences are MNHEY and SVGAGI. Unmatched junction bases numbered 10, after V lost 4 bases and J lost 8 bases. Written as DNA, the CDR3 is TGTGCCAGCAGTTCCGAAACAGGGGCCTCCGGCTACACCTTC. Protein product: CASSSETGASGYTF.

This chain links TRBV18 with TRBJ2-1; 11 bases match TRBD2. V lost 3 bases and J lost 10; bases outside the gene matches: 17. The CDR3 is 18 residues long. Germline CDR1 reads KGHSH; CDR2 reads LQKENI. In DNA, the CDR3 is TGTGCCAGCTCACCCGAGGCTACTGTGGGACTAGCGGAAACCGAGCAGTTCTTC. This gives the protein CASSPEATVGLAETEQFF. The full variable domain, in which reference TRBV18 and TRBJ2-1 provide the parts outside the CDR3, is NAGVMQNPRHLVRRRGQEARLRCSPMKGHSHVYWYRQLPEEGLKFMVYLQKENIIDESGMPKERFSAEFPKEGPSILRIQQVVRGDSAAYFCASSPEATVGLAETEQFFGPGTRLTVL.

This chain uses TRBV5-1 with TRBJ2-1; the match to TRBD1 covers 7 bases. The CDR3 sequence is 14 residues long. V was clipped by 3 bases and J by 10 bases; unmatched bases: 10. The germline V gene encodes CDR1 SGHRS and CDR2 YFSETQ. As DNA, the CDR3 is TGCGCCAGCAGCTCCGGGGACAGCCAGCACGAGCAGTTCTTC. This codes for CASSSGDSQHEQFF. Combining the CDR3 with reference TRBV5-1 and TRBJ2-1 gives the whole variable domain KAGVTQTPRYLIKTRGQQVTLSCSPISGHRSVSWYQQTPGQGLQFLFEYFSETQRNKGNFPGRFSGRQFSNSRSEMNVSTLELGDSALYLCASSSGDSQHEQFFGPGTRLTVL.